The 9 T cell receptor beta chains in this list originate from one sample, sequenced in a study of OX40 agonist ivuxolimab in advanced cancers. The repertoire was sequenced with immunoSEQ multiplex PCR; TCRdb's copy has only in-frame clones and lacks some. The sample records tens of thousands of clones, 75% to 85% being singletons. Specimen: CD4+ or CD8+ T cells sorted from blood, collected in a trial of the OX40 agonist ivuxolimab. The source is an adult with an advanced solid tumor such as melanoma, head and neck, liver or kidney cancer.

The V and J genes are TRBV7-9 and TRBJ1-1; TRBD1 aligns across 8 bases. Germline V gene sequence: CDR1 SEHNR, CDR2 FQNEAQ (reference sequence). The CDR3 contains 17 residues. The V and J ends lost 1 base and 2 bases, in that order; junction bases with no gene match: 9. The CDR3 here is CASSLVGRGPSNTEAFF. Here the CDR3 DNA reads TGTGCCAGCAGCTTAGTGGGCAGGGGGCCTTCCAACACTGAAGCTTTCTTT.

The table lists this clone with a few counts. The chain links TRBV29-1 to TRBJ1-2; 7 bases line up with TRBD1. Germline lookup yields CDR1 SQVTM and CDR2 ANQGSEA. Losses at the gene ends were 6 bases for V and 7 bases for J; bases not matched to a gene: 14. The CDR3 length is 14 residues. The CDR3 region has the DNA TGCAGCGTCGATTCCCCAGGGGGAGCTTTTGGCTACACCTTC. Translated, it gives CSVDSPGGAFGYTF.

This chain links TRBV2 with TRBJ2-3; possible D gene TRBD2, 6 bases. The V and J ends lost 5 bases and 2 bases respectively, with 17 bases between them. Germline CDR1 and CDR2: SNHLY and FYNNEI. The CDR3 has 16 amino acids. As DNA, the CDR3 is TGTGCCAGCAGTTCCTCAGGAGGGACCTTCACAGATACGCAGTATTTT. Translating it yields CASSSSGGTFTDTQYF. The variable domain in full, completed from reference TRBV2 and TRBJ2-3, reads EPEVTQTPSHQVTQMGQEVILRCVPISNHLYFYWYRQILGQKVEFLVSFYNNEISEKSEIFDDQFSVERPDGSNFTLKIRSTKLEDSAMYFCASSSSGGTFTDTQYFGPGTRLTVL.

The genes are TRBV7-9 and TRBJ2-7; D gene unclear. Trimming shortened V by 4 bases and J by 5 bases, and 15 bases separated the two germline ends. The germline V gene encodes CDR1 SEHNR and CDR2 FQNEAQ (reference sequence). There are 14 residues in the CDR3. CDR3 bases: TGTGCCAGCAGCTCGGGCCAAAATCGGAACGAGCAGTACTTC. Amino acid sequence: CASSSGQNRNEQYF.

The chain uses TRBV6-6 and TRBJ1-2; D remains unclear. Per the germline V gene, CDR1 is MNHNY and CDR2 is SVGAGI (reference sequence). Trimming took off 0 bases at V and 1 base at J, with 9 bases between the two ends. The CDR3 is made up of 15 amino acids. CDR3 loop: CASSYSNEDNYGYTF. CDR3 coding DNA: TGTGCCAGCAGTTACTCGAATGAGGATAACTATGGCTACACCTTC.

CDR3 residues: CASSQQTGGPEAFF. As DNA, the CDR3 is TGCGCCAGCAGCCAACAGACAGGGGGCCCTGAAGCTTTCTTT. This chain uses TRBV4-3 with TRBJ1-1; 10 bases match TRBD1. With V trimmed by 2 bases and J by 6 bases, 3 bases remained unmatched. CDR3 size: 14 residues. Germline CDR1 is LGHNA and CDR2 is YSLEER.

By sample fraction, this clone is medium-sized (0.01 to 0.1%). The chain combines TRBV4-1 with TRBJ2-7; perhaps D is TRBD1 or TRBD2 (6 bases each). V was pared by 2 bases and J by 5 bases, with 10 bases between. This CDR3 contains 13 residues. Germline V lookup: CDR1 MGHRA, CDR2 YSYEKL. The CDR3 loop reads CASSQSRGDEQYF. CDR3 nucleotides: TGCGCCAGCAGCCAATCTAGGGGGGACGAGCAGTACTTC.

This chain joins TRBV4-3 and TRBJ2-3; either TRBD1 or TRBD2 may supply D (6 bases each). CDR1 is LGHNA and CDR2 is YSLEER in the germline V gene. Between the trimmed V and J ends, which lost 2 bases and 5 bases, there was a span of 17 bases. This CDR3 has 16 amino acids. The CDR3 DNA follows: TGCGCCAGCAGCCAAAACGGGCCGGGGGCGGGAGATACGCAGTATTTT. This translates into CASSQNGPGAGDTQYF.

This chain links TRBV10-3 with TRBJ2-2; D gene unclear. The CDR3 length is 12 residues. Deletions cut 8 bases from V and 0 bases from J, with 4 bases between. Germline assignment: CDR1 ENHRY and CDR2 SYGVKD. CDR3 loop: CAIRTNTGELFF. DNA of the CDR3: TGTGCCATCCGCACGAACACCGGGGAGCTGTTTTTT.